This T cell receptor (beta chain) was captured by sequencing in a study of T cell responses to AZD1222 COVID-19 vaccine. As concerns this clone: Its specificity is unknown.

Some clones are missing from TCRdb's copy, which holds only in-frame ones; the method was immunoSEQ multiplex PCR. The table has around 100,000 clones, 91% seen once. CDR3 length: 15 amino acids. V lost 5 bases to trimming and J lost 8 bases; unmatched junction nucleotides: 11. Germline values: CDR1 SEHNR, CDR2 FQNEAQ (reference sequence). Study findings and constraints: Unmutated variant regions are reportedly the target of nearly half of TCRs that are spike-specific. A mostly white British donor set with more females was recruited, and clonal diversity was possibly underestimated.

This receptor was identified in an adult in good health. The source was peripheral blood, collected on day 0 of AZD1222 vaccination. The chain is built from TRBV7-9 and TRBJ2-3; 9 bases agree with TRBD1. CDR3 protein: CASSVLEDRGGTQYF. The CDR3 DNA follows: TGTGCCAGCAGCGTCCTTGAGGACAGGGGAGGTACGCAGTATTTT.